This T cell receptor beta chain originates from a study of T cell repertoires in cytomegalovirus infection. On this clonotype itself: The antigen is not known.

One entry per CDR3 protein results from TCRdb running MiXCR on the reads. Here the sample spans roughly 180,000 distinct CDR3 sequences, 20% to 25% being singletons. CDR3 length equals 12 residues. Deletions cut 4 bases from V and 3 bases from J, with 7 bases between. The receptor was derived from a human donor in good health (CMV status not recorded). Some clones in this sample may be carry-over from other donors' samples. The starting material was CD8+ T cells from cultured PBMCs, obtained from culture after CMV antigen stimulation. V gene TRBV12-3 or TRBV12-4 combines with J gene TRBJ2-7, with D uncertain. CDR3 sequence: CASSYTYYEQYF. The DNA of the CDR3 is TGTGCCAGCAGTTATACCTACTACGAGCAGTACTTC.